These 15 T cell receptor beta chains were sequenced from one sample in a study of blood T cell repertoires in COVID-19. Profiling relied on immunoSEQ multiplex PCR, and the TCRdb table lists in-frame clones only, not all of them. This table holds approximately 300,000 clones, around four fifths found once. Sequences were obtained from peripheral blood. The receptors derive from a woman aged 45 to 65 with acute or convalescent COVID-19.

The rearrangement joins TRBV2 to TRBJ1-4; D is possibly TRBD1 (6 bases). V shed 7 bases and J shed 5 bases, with 17 bases lying between them. CDR1 is SNHLY, CDR2 FYNNEI, per germline. This CDR3 contains 15 residues. The CDR3 DNA follows: TGTGCCAGCAAGATTCCGACAGGCGAGAATGAAAAACTGTTTTTT. This codes for CASKIPTGENEKLFF.

This clone was observed a single time. The V gene is TRBV4-3, the J gene TRBJ2-1, with TRBD2 as a possible D gene (5 bases). The CDR3 spans 14 residues. The V gene lost 1 base and the J gene lost 3 bases, with 7 bases spanning the gap. CDR1 and CDR2 from the germline V gene are LGHNA and YSLEER. As DNA, the CDR3 is TGCGCCAGCAGCCAAGCGGACTTCTACAATGAGCAGTTCTTC. Protein sequence: CASSQADFYNEQFF.

The chain links TRBV5-1 to TRBJ2-3; TRBD2 matches 8 bases. Germline V CDR1 and CDR2: SGHRS, YFSETQ. After removal of 3 bases from V and 2 bases from J, the junction contained 11 bases not matched to a gene. This CDR3 contains 17 residues. CDR3 DNA sequence: TGCGCCAGCAGCTCCTATTTAGCGGGACAAAACACAGATACGCAGTATTTT. Protein product: CASSSYLAGQNTDTQYF. The full variable domain, with the rest looked up from reference TRBV5-1 and TRBJ2-3, is KAGVTQTPRYLIKTRGQQVTLSCSPISGHRSVSWYQQTPGQGLQFLFEYFSETQRNKGNFPGRFSGRQFSNSRSEMNVSTLELGDSALYLCASSSYLAGQNTDTQYFGPGTRLTVL.

This clone was observed a handful of times. The chain employs TRBV2 and TRBJ1-3, with D unresolved. Germline V lookup: CDR1 SNHLY, CDR2 FYNNEI. V lost 6 bases and J 3 bases, leaving 15 bases between the germline ends. The CDR3 extends over 15 amino acids. The CDR3 spells CASSPTRGYGNTIYF. CDR3 coding DNA: TGTGCCAGCAGCCCAACCAGAGGGTATGGAAACACCATATATTTT.

CDR3 sequence reads: CASSFLQDTEAFF. In DNA, the CDR3 is TGTGCCAGCAGCTTCTTACAAGACACTGAAGCTTTCTTT. The chain recombines TRBV11-1 with TRBJ1-1; unclear D gene. The CDR3 runs to 13 residues. Germline values: CDR1 SGHAT, CDR2 FQDESV (reference sequence). Deletions cut 3 bases from V and 3 bases from J, with 8 bases between.

This rearrangement joins TRBV3-1 (or the pseudogene TRBV3-2) to TRBJ1-5, with 11 bases matching TRBD1. The CDR3 sequence is 15 residues long. Germline values: CDR1 LGHDT, CDR2 YNNKEL (reference sequence). V dropped 1 base and J dropped 6; count of bases not matched to a gene: 2. DNA of the CDR3: TGTGCCAGCAGCCAAGGGACAGGGGGCTTTCAGCCCCAGCATTTT. It encodes CASSQGTGGFQPQHF.

Regarding this clone: The junction does not match germline at one end; this may be a read error. This chain connects TRBV29-1 to TRBJ2-6, with D uncertain. This CDR3 has 14 residues. Germline CDR1 and CDR2: SQVTM and ANQGSEA. The CDR3 sequence is CSVKETNGANVLTF. Here the CDR3 DNA reads TGCAGCGTTAAAGAGACAAATGGGGCCAACGTCCTGACTTTC.

This clone came up a few times. The chain links TRBV12-3 or TRBV12-4 to TRBJ2-3; D unclear. V was trimmed by 7 bases and J by 5 bases, leaving 7 bases between them. The CDR3 extends over 11 amino acids. CDR3 in DNA: TGTGCCAGCACCTTCGGAGATACGCAGTATTTT. It encodes CASTFGDTQYF.

The chain employs TRBV19 and TRBJ2-2; TRBD2 aligns across 11 bases. Germline V gives CDR1 LNHDA, CDR2 SQIVND (reference sequence). V shed 10 bases and J 1 base; nucleotides not matched to a gene: 14. The CDR3 totals 18 residues. In nucleotides, the CDR3 is TGTGCCACCAAACTCCGTAGCGGGAGGGCCCTGAACACCGGGGAGCTGTTTTTT. It encodes CATKLRSGRALNTGELFF.

This chain joins TRBV19 and TRBJ1-5; TRBD1 might be the D (6 bases). This CDR3 spans 14 amino acids. The germline V gene has CDR1 LNHDA and CDR2 SQIVND (reference sequence). V was clipped by 5 bases and J by 5 bases, with 13 bases between them. The CDR3 bases are TGTGCCAGTAGTTCCAGGGGAGGGGATCAGCCCCAGCATTTT. Encoded protein: CASSSRGGDQPQHF.

The V and J genes are TRBV15 and TRBJ1-4, with D possibly TRBD1 on 6 matching bases. The CDR3 runs 16 residues. Germline V gene sequence: CDR1 LNHNV, CDR2 YYDKDF (reference sequence). Trimming cost V 0 bases and J 8 bases, with 16 bases left between them. DNA of the CDR3: TGTGCCACCAGCAGAGATCGGCAGGGGTTAGGGGAAAAACTGTTTTTT. This translates into CATSRDRQGLGEKLFF.

This clone has just a few counts. The chain is built from TRBV10-3 and TRBJ2-3, with D possibly matching TRBD1 (5 bases). CDR3 size: 13 residues. The germline V gene has CDR1 ENHRY and CDR2 SYGVKD. Trimming took off 3 bases at V and 2 bases at J, with 6 bases between the two ends. CDR3 sequence (DNA): TGTGCCATCAGTGACAGGGCCACAGATACGCAGTATTTT. It specifies CAISDRATDTQYF.

V usage is TRBV5-1 and J usage is TRBJ1-1; the D is unclear. Germline V CDR1 and CDR2: SGHRS, YFSETQ. This CDR3 is 15 amino acids long. The V end lost 4 bases, the J end lost 1 base, and 14 bases lay between the germline ends. CDR3 sequence: CASSPDWSGNTEAFF. For the CDR3, the DNA is TGCGCCAGCAGCCCGGATTGGTCGGGGAACACTGAAGCTTTCTTT.

This clone was seen just once. The V and J genes are TRBV19 and TRBJ2-3, with TRBD1 identical over 7 bases. With V trimmed by 6 bases and J by 2 bases, 11 bases remained unmatched. The CDR3 sequence is 16 residues long. Germline V gene sequence: CDR1 LNHDA, CDR2 SQIVND (reference sequence). This CDR3 is CASRRVGDRSTDTQYF. The CDR3 DNA reads TGTGCCAGTAGGCGAGTGGGGGACAGATCCACAGATACGCAGTATTTT. The variable domain in full, completed from reference TRBV19 and TRBJ2-3, reads DGGITQSPKYLFRKEGQNVTLSCEQNLNHDAMYWYRQDPGQGLRLIYYSQIVNDFQKGDIAEGYSVSREKKESFPLTVTSAQKNPTAFYLCASRRVGDRSTDTQYFGPGTRLTVL.

This sequence joins TRBV2 and TRBJ1-2, with 7 positions matching TRBD1. This CDR3 has 14 residues. From germline, CDR1 is SNHLY and CDR2 FYNNEI. V lost 5 bases to trimming and J lost 4 bases; unmatched junction nucleotides: 7. The CDR3, as DNA: TGTGCCAGCAGTTTACAGGGGATGGTCTATGGCTACACCTTC. This translates into CASSLQGMVYGYTF. Full variable domain (rest looked up from reference TRBV2 and TRBJ1-2): EPEVTQTPSHQVTQMGQEVILRCVPISNHLYFYWYRQILGQKVEFLVSFYNNEISEKSEIFDDQFSVERPDGSNFTLKIRSTKLEDSAMYFCASSLQGMVYGYTFGSGTRLTVV.